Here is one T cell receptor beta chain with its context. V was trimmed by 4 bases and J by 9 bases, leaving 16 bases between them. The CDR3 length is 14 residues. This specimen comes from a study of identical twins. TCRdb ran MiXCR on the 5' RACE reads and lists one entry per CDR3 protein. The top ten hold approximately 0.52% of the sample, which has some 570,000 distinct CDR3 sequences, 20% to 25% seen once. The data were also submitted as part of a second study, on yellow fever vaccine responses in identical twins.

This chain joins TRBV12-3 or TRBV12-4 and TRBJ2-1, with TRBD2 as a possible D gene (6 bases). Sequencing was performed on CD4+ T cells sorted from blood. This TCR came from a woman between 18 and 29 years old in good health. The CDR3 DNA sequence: TGTGCCAGCAGTTCCCAGACTAGATTCTCTGAGCAGTTCTTC. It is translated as CASSSQTRFSEQFF.